These T cell receptor beta chains were read from a single sample in a study of T cell repertoires in cytomegalovirus infection. MiXCR was run by TCRdb on the reads, yielding one entry per CDR3 protein. The profile shows around 900,000 distinct CDR3 sequences, approximately 31% of them singletons. Their cognate antigens are unknown. Here the sequenced sample was cultured CD8+ T cells from PBMCs, taken from culture after CMV antigen stimulation. Source of these receptors: a human donor in good health (CMV status not recorded). Some clones in this sample may be carry-over from other donors' samples. Both conserved end residues are part of each CDR3. D genes are given only for firm matches. Part of the rows lack a size; the others show once, few, many or a class for expanded clones.

J: TRBJ1-1; length: 14; D: .; V: TRBV18; size: few; CDR3: CASSVTVPNTEAFF; DNA: TGTGCCAGCTCAGTGACAGTACCGAACACTGAAGCTTTCTTT
J: TRBJ1-2; length: 14; D: TRBD1; V: TRBV6-5; size: .; CDR3: CASAEDRGYDGYTF; DNA: TGTGCCAGCGCGGAGGACAGGGGGTACGATGGCTACACCTTC
J: TRBJ1-4; length: 15; D: .; V: TRBV12-3/TRBV12-4; size: .; CDR3: CASSLFRGRDGKLFF; DNA: TGTGCCAGCAGTTTATTCCGGGGCCGGGACGGAAAACTGTTTTTT
J: TRBJ1-6; length: 15; D: .; V: TRBV4-1; size: .; CDR3: CASSQADPQNSPLHF; DNA: TGCGCCAGCAGCCAAGCTGATCCCCAAAATTCACCCCTCCACTTT
J: TRBJ2-2; length: 15; D: TRBD2; V: TRBV28; size: few; CDR3: CASNPASGGTGELFF; DNA: TGTGCCAGCAATCCCGCTAGCGGGGGAACCGGGGAGCTGTTTTTT
J: TRBJ2-1; length: 17; D: TRBD1; V: TRBV24-1; size: few; CDR3: CATSDSQGASSYNEQFF; DNA: TGTGCCACCAGTGATTCTCAGGGGGCTTCGTCCTACAATGAGCAGTTCTTC
J: TRBJ1-2; length: 13; D: TRBD1; V: TRBV6-5; size: .; CDR3: CASSDGTGPGYTF; DNA: TGTGCCAGCAGTGATGGGACAGGGCCCGGCTACACCTTC
J: TRBJ2-7; length: 13; D: TRBD2; V: TRBV27; size: .; CDR3: CASSKAGGFEQYF; DNA: TGTGCCAGCAGCAAAGCGGGGGGGTTCGAGCAGTACTTC
J: TRBJ2-1; length: 12; D: .; V: TRBV10-3; size: .; CDR3: CAIRQTSNEQFF; DNA: TGTGCCATCAGGCAAACTAGCAATGAGCAGTTCTTC
J: TRBJ2-2; length: 12; D: .; V: TRBV19; size: few; CDR3: CASGRYTGELFF; DNA: TGTGCCAGTGGAAGGTACACCGGGGAGCTGTTTTTT
J: TRBJ2-2; length: 16; D: TRBD1; V: TRBV29-1; size: few; CDR3: CSVFAPGQGGTGELFF; DNA: TGCAGCGTTTTTGCCCCGGGACAGGGAGGCACCGGGGAGCTGTTTTTT
J: TRBJ1-6; length: 13; D: TRBD1; V: TRBV27; size: .; CDR3: CASGGQGTSPLHF; DNA: TGTGCCAGCGGGGGACAGGGGACTTCACCCCTCCACTTT
J: TRBJ1-2; length: 15; D: TRBD1; V: TRBV6-5; size: few; CDR3: CASSYWDRGDYGYTF; DNA: TGTGCCAGCAGTTACTGGGACAGGGGGGACTATGGCTACACCTTC
J: TRBJ2-1; length: 12; D: TRBD2; V: TRBV28; size: few; CDR3: CGAGGGYNEQFF; DNA: TGTGGGGCGGGAGGAGGCTACAATGAGCAGTTCTTC
J: TRBJ1-1; length: 13; D: .; V: TRBV20-1; size: .; CDR3: CSAMTGENTEAFF; DNA: TGCAGTGCGATGACAGGAGAGAACACTGAAGCTTTCTTT
J: TRBJ1-2; length: 15; D: TRBD1; V: TRBV4-3; size: few; CDR3: CASSQTGQVYYGYTF; DNA: TGCGCCAGCAGCCAGACCGGACAGGTCTACTATGGCTACACCTTC
J: TRBJ2-3; length: 16; D: .; V: TRBV27; size: .; CDR3: CASSLGGVYSNQPQYF; DNA: TGTGCCAGCAGTTTAGGGGGAGTCTATAGCAATCAGCCCCAGTATTTT
J: TRBJ2-1; length: 18; D: .; V: TRBV6-5; size: .; CDR3: CTSSYSGGPWAMKDEQFF; DNA: TGTACCAGCAGTTACTCCGGGGGCCCTTGGGCGATGAAAGATGAGCAGTTCTTC
J: TRBJ2-1; length: 15; D: .; V: TRBV7-9; size: many; CDR3: CASSPTIPVHNEQFF; DNA: TGTGCCAGCAGCCCTACCATTCCCGTCCACAATGAGCAGTTCTTC
J: TRBJ1-5; length: 17; D: .; V: TRBV5-6; size: .; CDR3: CASSLGAWRDSNQPQHF; DNA: TGTGCCAGCAGCTTGGGGGCTTGGAGGGACAGCAATCAGCCCCAGCATTTT
J: TRBJ1-1; length: 14; D: .; V: TRBV7-2; size: many; CDR3: CASSLGGGSPEAFF; DNA: TGTGCCAGCAGCTTGGGGGGGGGATCACCTGAAGCTTTCTTT
J: TRBJ1-6; length: 14; D: TRBD1; V: TRBV6-5; size: many; CDR3: CASRGTGPNSPLHF; DNA: TGTGCCAGCAGGGGGACAGGGCCTAATTCACCCCTCCACTTT
J: TRBJ2-5; length: 16; D: TRBD2; V: TRBV12-3/TRBV12-4; size: .; CDR3: CASSSRLAGSQETQYF; DNA: TGTGCCAGCAGTTCTCGACTAGCGGGGAGCCAAGAGACCCAGTACTTC
J: TRBJ2-3; length: 13; D: .; V: TRBV6-8; size: .; CDR3: CASRGTFRDTQYF; DNA: TGTGCCAGCAGGGGCACCTTTAGGGATACGCAGTATTTT
J: TRBJ2-1; length: 17; D: .; V: TRBV24-1; size: few; CDR3: CATSDTVDGSSYNEQFF; DNA: TGTGCCACCAGTGACACCGTGGACGGGAGCTCCTACAATGAGCAGTTCTTC
J: TRBJ1-1; length: 13; D: .; V: TRBV19; size: .; CDR3: CASSMSRRTEAFF; DNA: TGTGCCAGTAGTATGAGCCGGCGCACTGAAGCTTTCTTT
J: TRBJ2-1; length: 16; D: TRBD2; V: TRBV27; size: few; CDR3: CASSPSSGESYNEQFF; DNA: TGTGCCAGCAGTCCCTCTAGCGGGGAGTCCTACAATGAGCAGTTCTTC
J: TRBJ1-1; length: 14; D: .; V: TRBV5-1; size: .; CDR3: CASSWQGANTEAFF; DNA: TGCGCCAGCAGCTGGCAGGGAGCCAACACTGAAGCTTTCTTT
J: TRBJ2-3; length: 19; D: .; V: TRBV5-8; size: .; CDR3: CASSFDLRDSHADTDTQYF; DNA: TGTGCCAGCAGCTTTGACCTGCGGGACAGCCACGCGGACACAGATACGCAGTATTTT
J: TRBJ2-5; length: 11; D: .; V: TRBV7-4; size: .; CDR3: CVSSYRETQYF; DNA: TGTGTCAGCAGCTACAGGGAGACCCAGTACTTC
J: TRBJ1-2; length: 17; D: .; V: TRBV6-6; size: .; CDR3: CASSPVEGITSNYGYTF; DNA: TGTGCCAGCAGTCCCGTTGAAGGCATTACCTCTAACTATGGCTACACCTTC
J: TRBJ2-3; length: 14; D: .; V: TRBV27; size: few; CDR3: CASKRAASTDTQYF; DNA: TGTGCCAGCAAACGAGCGGCTAGCACAGATACGCAGTATTTT
J: TRBJ2-5; length: 14; D: .; V: TRBV7-9; size: .; CDR3: CASSPTGWRETQYF; DNA: TGTGCCAGCAGCCCTACGGGGTGGAGGGAGACCCAGTACTTC
J: TRBJ1-1; length: 13; D: .; V: TRBV4-1; size: few; CDR3: CASKDRLNTEAFF; DNA: TGCGCCAGCAAAGACAGATTGAACACTGAAGCTTTCTTT
J: TRBJ1-3; length: 16; D: .; V: TRBV7-9; size: .; CDR3: CASSPRSPGDGNTIYF; DNA: TGTGCCAGCAGCCCCCGTTCCCCGGGAGATGGAAACACCATATATTTT
J: TRBJ1-6; length: 21; D: TRBD1; V: TRBV7-9; size: .; CDR3: CASSSWRSGQGRDEWNSPLHF; DNA: TGTGCCAGCAGCTCCTGGCGTTCTGGACAGGGACGGGATGAATGGAATTCACCCCTCCACTTT
J: TRBJ2-7; length: 14; D: .; V: TRBV2; size: few; CDR3: CASSVRDPPREQYF; DNA: TGTGCCAGCAGCGTCCGGGACCCACCCCGGGAGCAGTACTTC
J: TRBJ2-5; length: 14; D: .; V: TRBV27; size: few; CDR3: CASSLFGRQETQYF; DNA: TGTGCCAGCAGTTTATTCGGCAGGCAAGAGACCCAGTACTTC
J: TRBJ2-3; length: 17; D: TRBD2; V: TRBV6-5; size: .; CDR3: CASNRAGAGFATDTQYF; DNA: TGTGCCAGCAATCGAGCGGGGGCCGGATTTGCCACAGATACGCAGTATTTT
J: TRBJ1-1; length: 18; D: .; V: TRBV5-4; size: few; CDR3: CASKPSEKGYLSNTEAFF; DNA: TGTGCCAGCAAGCCGTCAGAGAAGGGGTATTTATCCAACACTGAAGCTTTCTTT
J: TRBJ2-3; length: 14; D: .; V: TRBV28; size: .; CDR3: CASRLDRIGDTQYF; DNA: TGTGCCAGCAGACTAGACAGGATTGGAGATACGCAGTATTTT
J: TRBJ1-2; length: 13; D: TRBD1; V: TRBV27; size: few; CDR3: CASSQGIDYGYTF; DNA: TGTGCCAGTTCACAGGGGATCGACTATGGCTACACCTTC
J: TRBJ2-5; length: 17; D: .; V: TRBV27; size: few; CDR3: CASSLLGGDFYQETQYF; DNA: TGTGCCAGCAGTTTATTAGGGGGGGACTTTTACCAAGAGACCCAGTACTTC
J: TRBJ2-1; length: 18; D: TRBD2; V: TRBV7-8; size: many; CDR3: CASSPRTSGSQPSNEQFF; DNA: TGTGCCAGCAGCCCCAGGACTAGCGGGAGCCAGCCTAGCAATGAGCAGTTCTTC
J: TRBJ2-1; length: 15; D: TRBD2; V: TRBV19; size: .; CDR3: CASSEASGSYNEQFF; DNA: TGTGCCAGTAGTGAAGCTAGCGGCTCCTACAATGAGCAGTTCTTC